Shown below are 5 T cell receptor beta chains from a single sample sequenced in a study of post-analysis software for immune sequencing data. The antigens of these receptors remain unknown. Unique molecular identifiers had been added to the TCR beta cDNA libraries. TCRdb passed the PCR reads through MiXCR, listing each CDR3 protein once. The table includes more than 500,000 distinct CDR3 sequences, around 34% detected once. The study, taken as a whole, reports: Patients carried four or five TRBV segments more frequently than controls did, and TRBV5-6, TRBV5-1 and TRBV20-1 were among them.

Sequencing was performed on blood. These receptors were obtained from a girl aged 2-17 years with multiple sclerosis.

V usage is TRBV20-1 and J usage is TRBJ2-1; 12 bases align to TRBD2. Germline lookup yields CDR1 DFQATT and CDR2 SNEGSKA (reference sequence). J lost 8 bases, V lost 2 bases, and 4 bases had no gene match. The CDR3 extends over 14 amino acids. This CDR3 is CSARLPSGGDEQFF. The CDR3 DNA is TGCAGTGCTAGATTGCCTAGCGGGGGGGATGAGCAGTTCTTC.

Here the CDR3 reads CASSYETENTEAFF. The DNA for the CDR3 is TGTGCCAGCAGTTACGAGACGGAGAACACTGAAGCTTTCTTT. This chain uses TRBV6-6 with TRBJ1-1; no clear D. Germline V gene lookup returns CDR1 MNHNY and CDR2 SVGAGI (reference sequence). The CDR3 runs 14 residues. Trimming cost V 2 bases and J 1 base, with 8 bases left between them.

The chain combines TRBV10-3 with TRBJ1-5, with D hard to call. V shed 2 bases and J shed 2 bases, with 7 bases lying between them. Per germline, CDR1 ENHRY and CDR2 SYGVKD. There are 14 residues in the CDR3. CDR3 sequence reads: CAISEGLGNQPQHF. The CDR3 coding sequence is TGTGCCATCAGTGAGGGGTTGGGCAATCAGCCCCAGCATTTT.

In its sample, this clonotype was seen once. The chain is built from TRBV20-1 and TRBJ1-5; D unresolved. Trimming pared 0 bases from V and 3 bases from J, leaving 9 bases between. The CDR3 has 14 amino acids. In germline, CDR1 is DFQATT, CDR2 SNEGSKA (reference sequence). The CDR3 is CSARDRYINQPQHF. The DNA for the CDR3 is TGCAGTGCTAGAGATCGGTACATCAATCAGCCCCAGCATTTT.

The genes are TRBV3-1 and TRBJ2-3; 7 nucleotides line up with TRBD1. This CDR3 is built from 17 residues. The germline V gene has CDR1 LGHDT and CDR2 YNNKEL (reference sequence). J gave up 4 bases and V 3 bases, and 13 bases lay outside the gene matches. In DNA form, the CDR3 reads TGTGCCAGCAGCCACCGTTCACGAGGGGGCTTCGCAGATACGCAGTATTTT. As protein: CASSHRSRGGFADTQYF.